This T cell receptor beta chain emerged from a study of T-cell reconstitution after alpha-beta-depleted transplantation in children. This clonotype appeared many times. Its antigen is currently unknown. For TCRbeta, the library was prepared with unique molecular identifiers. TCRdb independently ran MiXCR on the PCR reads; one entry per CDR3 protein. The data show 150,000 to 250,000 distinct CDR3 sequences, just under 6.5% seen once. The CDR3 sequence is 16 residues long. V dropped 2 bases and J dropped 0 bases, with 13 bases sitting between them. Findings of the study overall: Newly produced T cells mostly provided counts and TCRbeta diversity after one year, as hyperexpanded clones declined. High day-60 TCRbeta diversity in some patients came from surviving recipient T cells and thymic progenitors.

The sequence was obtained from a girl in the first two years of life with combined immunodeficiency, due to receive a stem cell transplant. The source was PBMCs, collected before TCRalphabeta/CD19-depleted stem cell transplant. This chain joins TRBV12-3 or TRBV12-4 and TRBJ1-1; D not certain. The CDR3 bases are TGTGCCAGCAGTTTATTTGTTGGCCAGTTGAACACTGAAGCTTTCTTT. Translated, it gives CASSLFVGQLNTEAFF.